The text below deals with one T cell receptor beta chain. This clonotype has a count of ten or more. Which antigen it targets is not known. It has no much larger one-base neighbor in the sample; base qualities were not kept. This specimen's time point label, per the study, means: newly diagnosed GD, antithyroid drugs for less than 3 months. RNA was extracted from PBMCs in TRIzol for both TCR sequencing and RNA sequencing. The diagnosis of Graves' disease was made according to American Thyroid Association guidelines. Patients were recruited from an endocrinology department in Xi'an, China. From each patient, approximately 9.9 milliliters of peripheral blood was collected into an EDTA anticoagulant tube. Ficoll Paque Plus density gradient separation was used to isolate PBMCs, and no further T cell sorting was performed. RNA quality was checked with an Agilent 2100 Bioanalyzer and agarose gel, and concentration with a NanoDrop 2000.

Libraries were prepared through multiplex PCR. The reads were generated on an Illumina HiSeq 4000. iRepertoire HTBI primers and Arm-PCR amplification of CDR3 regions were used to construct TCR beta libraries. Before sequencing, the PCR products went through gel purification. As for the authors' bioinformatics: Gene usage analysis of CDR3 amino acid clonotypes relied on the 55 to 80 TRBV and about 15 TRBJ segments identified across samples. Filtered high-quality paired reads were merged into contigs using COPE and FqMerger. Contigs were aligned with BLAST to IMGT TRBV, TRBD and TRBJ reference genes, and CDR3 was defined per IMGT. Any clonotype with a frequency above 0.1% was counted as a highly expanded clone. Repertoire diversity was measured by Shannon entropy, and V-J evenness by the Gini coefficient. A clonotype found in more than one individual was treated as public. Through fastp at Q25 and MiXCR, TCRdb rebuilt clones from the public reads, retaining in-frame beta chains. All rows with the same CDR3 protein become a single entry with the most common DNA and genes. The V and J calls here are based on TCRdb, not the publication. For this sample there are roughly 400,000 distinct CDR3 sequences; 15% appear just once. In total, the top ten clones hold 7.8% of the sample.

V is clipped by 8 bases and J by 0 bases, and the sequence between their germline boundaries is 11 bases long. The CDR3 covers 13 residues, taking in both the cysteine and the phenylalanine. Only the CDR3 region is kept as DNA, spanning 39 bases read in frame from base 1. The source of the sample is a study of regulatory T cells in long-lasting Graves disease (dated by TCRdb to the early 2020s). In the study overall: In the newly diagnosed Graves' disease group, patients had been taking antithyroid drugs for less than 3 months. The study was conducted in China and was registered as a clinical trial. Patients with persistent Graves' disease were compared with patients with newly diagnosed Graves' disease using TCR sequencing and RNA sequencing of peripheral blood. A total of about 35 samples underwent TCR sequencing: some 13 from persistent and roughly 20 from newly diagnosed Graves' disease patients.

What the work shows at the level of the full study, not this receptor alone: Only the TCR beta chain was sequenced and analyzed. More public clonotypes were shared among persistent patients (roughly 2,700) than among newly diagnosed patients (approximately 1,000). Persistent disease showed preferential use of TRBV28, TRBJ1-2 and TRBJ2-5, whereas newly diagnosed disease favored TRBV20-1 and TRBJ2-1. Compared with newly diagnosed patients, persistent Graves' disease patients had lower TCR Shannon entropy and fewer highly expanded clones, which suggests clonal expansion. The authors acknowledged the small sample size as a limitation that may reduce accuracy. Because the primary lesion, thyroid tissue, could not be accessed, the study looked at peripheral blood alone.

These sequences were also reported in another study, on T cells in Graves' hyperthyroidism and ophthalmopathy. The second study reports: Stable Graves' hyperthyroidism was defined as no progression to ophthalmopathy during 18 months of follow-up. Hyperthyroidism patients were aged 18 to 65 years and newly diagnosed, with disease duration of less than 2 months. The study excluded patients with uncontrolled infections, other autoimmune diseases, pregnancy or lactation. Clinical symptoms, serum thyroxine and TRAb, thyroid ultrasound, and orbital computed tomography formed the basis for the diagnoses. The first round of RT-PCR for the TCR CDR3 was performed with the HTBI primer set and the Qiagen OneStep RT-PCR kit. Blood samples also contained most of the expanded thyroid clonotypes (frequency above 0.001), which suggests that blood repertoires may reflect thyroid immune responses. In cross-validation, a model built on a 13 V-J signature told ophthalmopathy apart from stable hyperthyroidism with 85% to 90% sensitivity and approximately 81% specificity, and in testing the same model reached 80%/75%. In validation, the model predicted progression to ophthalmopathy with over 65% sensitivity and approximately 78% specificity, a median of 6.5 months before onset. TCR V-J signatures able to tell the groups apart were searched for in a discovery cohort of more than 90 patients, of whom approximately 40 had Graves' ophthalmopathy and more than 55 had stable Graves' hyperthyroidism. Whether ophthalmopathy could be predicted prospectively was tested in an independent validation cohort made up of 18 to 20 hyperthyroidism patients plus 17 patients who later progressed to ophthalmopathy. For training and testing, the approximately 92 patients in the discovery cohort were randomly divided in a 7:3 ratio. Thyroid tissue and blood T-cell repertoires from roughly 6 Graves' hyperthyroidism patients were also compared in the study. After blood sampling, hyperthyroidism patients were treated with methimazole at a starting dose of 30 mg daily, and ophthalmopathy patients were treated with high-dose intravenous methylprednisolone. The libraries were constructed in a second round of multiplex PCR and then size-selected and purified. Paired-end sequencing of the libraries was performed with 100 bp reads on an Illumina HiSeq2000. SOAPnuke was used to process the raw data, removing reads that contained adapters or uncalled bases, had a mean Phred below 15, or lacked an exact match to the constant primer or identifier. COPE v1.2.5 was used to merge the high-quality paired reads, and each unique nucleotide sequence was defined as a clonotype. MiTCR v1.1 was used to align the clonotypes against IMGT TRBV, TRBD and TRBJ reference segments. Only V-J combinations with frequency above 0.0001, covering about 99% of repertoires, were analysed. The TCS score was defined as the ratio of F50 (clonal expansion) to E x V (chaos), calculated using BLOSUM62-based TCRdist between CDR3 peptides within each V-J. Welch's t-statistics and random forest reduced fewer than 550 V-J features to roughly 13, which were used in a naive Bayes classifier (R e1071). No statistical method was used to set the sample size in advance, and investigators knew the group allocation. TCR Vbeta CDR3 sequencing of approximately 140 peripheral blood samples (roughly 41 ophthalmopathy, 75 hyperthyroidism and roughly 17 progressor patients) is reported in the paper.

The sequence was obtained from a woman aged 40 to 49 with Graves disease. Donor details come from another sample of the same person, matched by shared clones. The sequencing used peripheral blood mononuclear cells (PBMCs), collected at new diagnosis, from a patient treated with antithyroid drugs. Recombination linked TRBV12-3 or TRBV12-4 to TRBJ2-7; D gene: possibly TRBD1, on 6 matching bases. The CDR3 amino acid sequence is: CASADRPSYEQYF. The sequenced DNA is TGTGCCAGCGCAGACAGGCCCTCCTACGAGCAGTACTTC.